This T cell receptor beta chain was profiled in a study of cytomegalovirus exposure and HLA in healthy donors (dated by TCRdb to about 2017). About the investigation overall: In an earlier analysis of under 750 of the donors, 250 to 350 Gb of sequence data and approximately 100 million unique TCR beta sequences from 180 million or so T cells were reported. An early release covering approximately 600 HLA-typed donors comprised about 320 gigabases of sequencing data and about 90 million unique TCR sequences. Of the roughly 400 genotyped donors, approximately 81% were placed in the genetic ancestry cluster associated with self-reported Caucasian donors. The study aimed to test whether cataloging public T cell receptors could reveal signatures of past pathogen exposure. The study profiled the T cell repertoires of 550 to 700 subjects by immunosequencing and related them to cytomegalovirus serostatus. Along with the roughly 610-subject first cohort, a separate validation cohort of around 120 different subjects was used. To predict cytomegalovirus infection status, the study combined high-throughput TCR immunosequencing, statistical association of individual TCRs with disease status, and machine learning. A later analysis re-analyzed previously published TCR beta repertoires from hundreds of donors and added high-resolution HLA genotyping to study TCR occurrence patterns. In the later analysis, no new phenotypic data were used to find candidate immune exposures; instead, reliance was placed on TCR beta sequences and their occurrence across donors. An earlier analysis of nearly 600 of the donors applied high-throughput TCR beta sequencing to assess whether each TCR beta V gene segment acted as functional or pseudogenic. Alongside the repertoire data, information on donor age, sex, ethnicity and CMV serostatus was compiled. In a later genetic analysis, genome-wide SNP genotypes for about three fifths of the roughly 670 donors were used, and that subset was treated as a discovery cohort. Every repertoire in the discovery cohort had been generated on one and the same sequencing platform. HLA typing covered class I and class II loci at four-digit resolution. Typing coverage varied by locus: about 629-640 donors for A, B, C, DRB1 and DQB1; approximately 500 for DQA1; around 570 for DPA1; roughly 450 for DPB1. Roughly 5 DR-DQ haplotypes were handled as single units for association and clustering, since linkage in the cohort was strong. Among some 400 genotyped donors of the cohort, an average of approximately 220,000 unique TCR beta nucleotide sequences was sequenced per donor, of which approximately 19% were non-productive.

Library preparation was by the immunoSEQ multiplex PCR assay. A mixture of 60 forward primers for TCR Vbeta segments and 13 reverse primers for TCR Jbeta segments was used in the multiplex PCR. The CDR3 region of rearranged TCR beta genes was amplified from genomic DNA by a multiplex PCR assay. On the Illumina HiSeq System, the amplified TCR beta libraries were sequenced as 87-base-pair reads. Per the source publication's procedure: Across the 666 repertoires, a later analysis counted tens of millions of unique TCR beta chains, some 11 million of which were shared by at least two donors. To remove PCR and sequencing errors, raw reads were error-corrected and collapsed into unique sequences using a nearest-neighbor algorithm that merged closely related sequences. V, D and J gene segments were assigned by aligning CDR3 sequences to IMGT reference sequences. Each retained sequence needed at least a six-nucleotide match to both a V gene segment and a J gene segment. Rearrangements were classified as productive when the CDR3 lacked stop codons and remained in frame with V and J, and all other rearrangements were classified as non-productive. Following IMGT convention, CDR3 was defined as the stretch from the second conserved V-encoded cysteine up to the conserved J-encoded phenylalanine. In an earlier analysis of around 570 of the donors, sequences lacking an unambiguous match to a single V gene segment were excluded. An earlier analysis of a few hundred of the donors called V segments functional above 56.7% productive rearrangements and segregating when the between-donor standard deviation exceeded 5%. A statistical classification framework was built to diagnose cytomegalovirus status from the catalog of TCR beta chain sequences. In a later analysis, V and J genes were assigned by comparing TCR nucleotide sequences against IMGT/GENE-DB human TR gene sequences. The TCRdist pipeline was used in a later analysis to assign CDR3 sequences and most-parsimonious VDJ recombination scenarios. A later analysis defined each TCR beta chain by its CDR3 amino acid sequence plus V-gene family, and excluded reads lacking a unique V-gene family. A later analysis removed several hundred highly shared, low-generation-probability nucleotide sequences to deal with suspected cross-contamination and a sequencing artifact. A later analysis calculated a clonal expansion index for each public chain from normalized within-repertoire ranks of inferred template counts. Generation probabilities in a later analysis came from a VDJ recombination model fitted to out-of-frame rearrangements, and those results were checked against IGoR. Hypergeometric tests were used in a later analysis to score TCR-TCR, TCR-HLA and TCR-CMV co-occurrence, with a repertoire-size bias correction applied to the TCR pairs. In a later analysis, false discovery rates were estimated by permuting HLA or CMV assignments 20 times. A later analysis grouped co-occurring TCRs with DBSCAN, adding TCRdist sequence similarity when clustering within HLA-allele-positive subsets. Co-occurrence clustering excluded repertoires with fewer than 30,000 or more than 120,000 public chains, plus five with anomalous nucleotide sharing. TCRdb limited this immuneACCESS table to in-frame rearrangements with V and J called. A share of clones is missing; checked studies link under half to unresolved V genes, and the rest is unexplained. That table supplies the V and J calls and clone size; D and trimming were determined from the DNA. The sample table contains roughly 100,000 clones; only one count was recorded for 65% to 80% of them. Of the sample, about 5.3% is held by the ten largest clones.

Results and caveats for the whole study, not just this receptor: The sequencing pipeline was judged likely to have produced a cluster of highly shared sequence variants as a technical artifact. While some public TCRs were present in many individuals, most TCR sequences turned up only very rarely across donors. A few of the identified cytomegalovirus-associated TCR beta chains were confirmed in vitro to be specific for cytomegalovirus antigens. Only TCR beta chains were sequenced in this cohort, and the absence of alpha or paired-chain data limited detectable features. Specific HLA alleles were associated with more than 15,000 TCR beta sequences at a false discovery rate of 0.05 in a later analysis. A later genetic analysis reported fewer N-insertions in productive TCRs among donors in an Asian-associated ancestry cluster than the approximately 670-donor mean. Because counts were too low, some 16 rarely observed V segments, including chromosome 9 orphons, were excluded from the earlier analysis of some 540 of the donors. The study gave a list of roughly 150 TCR beta chains associated with cytomegalovirus. Roughly uniform sequencing depth across donors was assumed in presence/absence analyses, although this assumption may not hold. Because HLA typing was unavailable for some donors at each locus, only the typed subset was used in association tests. Compared with equally common non-associated chains, HLA-associated TCR beta chains in a later analysis were more clonally expanded and had lower generation probabilities. In an earlier analysis of around 600 of the donors, most TCR beta V segments were observed in productive rearrangements about 87% or about 30% of the time, broadly matching IMGT annotations. A later analysis found that most CMV-associated TCR beta chains appeared HLA-restricted, with HLA associations seemingly driven largely by CMV exposure. Strong co-occurrence of HLA alleles, especially DR and DQ, made assigning TCR associations to individual alleles difficult. It was suggested by the authors that the approach could potentially be generalized to other disease states and immunological phenotypes. Cytomegalovirus status was reported to be diagnosed by the classifier with high specificity and sensitivity in both the original and validation cohorts. According to a later analysis, parvovirus B19, influenza, CMV and Epstein-Barr virus appeared linked to several top co-occurrence clusters. A further reported finding was that TCR beta sequences accurately predicted the HLA-A and HLA-B alleles for most subjects in the first cohort. CMV serostatus was the only immune exposure information available for the cohort. According to a later analysis, TCR association rates differed among HLA loci, with DRB1 alleles showing the most associated TCRs and HLA-C alleles showing the fewest. Linkage disequilibrium might explain the correlated functional status among segregating V segments, but an unknown experimental factor could not be excluded. V-gene and J-gene trimming of TCR beta chains was associated with a missense DCLRE1C variant in a later genetic analysis, and the association was replicated in an independent cohort.

About this clone: There is no known antigen for this receptor. No quality values exist for individual bases; no much larger clone is one base distant.

In total, 600 or so healthy bone marrow donors made up the cohort. All cohort members were sampled while nominally healthy, although unrecorded immune exposures were likely present. The donor was CMV seronegative and belonged to the group of around 350 seronegative cohort members. A peripheral blood sample was collected from each donor, and TCR beta sequencing was performed on peripheral blood mononuclear cells. Genomic DNA was extracted from the blood cell samples with the Qiagen DNeasy Blood Extraction Kit. Sample: PBMCs. The source is a male donor in good health and CMV-seronegative.

CDR3 region: CASSHPSGMYNEQFF. The DNA sequence is TGTGCCAGCTCACACCCTAGCGGGATGTACAATGAGCAGTTCTTC. The chain links TRBV18 with TRBJ2-1; TRBD2 aligns with 9 central bases. CDR1 and CDR2 are read off the germline V gene as KGHSH and LQKENI. Germline trimming amounts to 4 bases on V and 4 bases on J, with 5 as the count of junction bases outside the gene matches. Including the terminal cysteine and phenylalanine, the CDR3 comprises 15 residues. Kept here is only the CDR3 DNA, which spans 45 bases and is read in frame from base 1.